Included here is one T cell receptor (beta chain) sequence, with context. The V and J ends lost 0 bases and 0 bases respectively, with 10 bases between them. Germline loops: CDR1 SGDLS, CDR2 YYNGEE. The CDR3 loop spans 16 amino acids. It was uncontrolled infection, other autoimmune disease, pregnancy or lactation that excluded patients. Source material for PBMCs was over 8 ml fresh peripheral blood. This specimen comes from a study of T cells in Graves' hyperthyroidism and ophthalmopathy. Study at large: It was at initial diagnosis, before any treatment, that peripheral blood was collected.

Amplification targeted TCR beta CDR3 regions from RNA transcripts. First-round RT-PCR targeting the TCR CDR3 was performed with the HTBI primer set. TCRdb reanalysed the multiplex PCR reads using MiXCR and keeps one entry per CDR3 protein. The repertoire holds around 620,000 distinct CDR3 sequences, 15% to 20% seen once, with approximately 3.8% in the top ten. The chain links TRBV9 to TRBJ1-3; D gene unclear. The receptor's source is a woman younger than 45 with Graves' hyperthyroidism. Sequenced material: blood. The CDR3 loop reads CASSVDGSDSGNTIYF. In DNA form, the CDR3 reads TGTGCCAGCAGCGTAGACGGGTCGGACTCTGGAAACACCATATATTTT.